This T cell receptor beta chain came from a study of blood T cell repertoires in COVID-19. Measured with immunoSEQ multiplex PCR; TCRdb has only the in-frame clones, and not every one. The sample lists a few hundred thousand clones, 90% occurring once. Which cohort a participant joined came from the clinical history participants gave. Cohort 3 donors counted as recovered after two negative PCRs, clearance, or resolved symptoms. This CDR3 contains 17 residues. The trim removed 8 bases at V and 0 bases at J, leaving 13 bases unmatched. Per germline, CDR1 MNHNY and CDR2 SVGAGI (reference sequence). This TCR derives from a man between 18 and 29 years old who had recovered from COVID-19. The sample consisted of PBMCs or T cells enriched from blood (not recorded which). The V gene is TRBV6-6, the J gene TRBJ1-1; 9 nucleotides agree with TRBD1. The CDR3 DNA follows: TGTGCCAGCGGTCACGGGACAGGGACAAGAATGAACACTGAAGCTTTCTTT. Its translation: CASGHGTGTRMNTEAFF.